Here is one TCR beta chain with its context. Its antigen remains unknown. This specimen comes from a study of T-cell reconstitution after alpha-beta-depleted transplantation in children. This sample's TCRbeta library carried unique molecular identifier barcodes. In TCRdb, the PCR reads were re-called with MiXCR into one record per CDR3 protein. Of around 450,000 distinct CDR3 sequences in the sample, around 46% were seen once. Trimming shortened V by 1 base and J by 6 bases, and 7 bases separated the two germline ends. The CDR3 covers 12 residues. Germline V gene sequence: CDR1 SGHVS, CDR2 FNYEAQ. Notes on the study in general: Among T cells one year after transplant, newly produced cells accounted for most counts and diversity. Expanded graft clones numbering several hundred reportedly gave rise to alpha-beta T cells about two months after transplant.

The sample in question was PBMCs, obtained before TCRalphabeta/CD19-depleted stem cell transplant. This receptor was obtained from a girl aged 2-10 years with aplastic anemia, due to receive a stem cell transplant. The V gene is TRBV7-6, the J gene TRBJ2-7, with no clear D. This chain's CDR3 is CASSLVESEQYF. Here the CDR3 DNA reads TGTGCCAGCAGCTTAGTGGAATCCGAGCAGTACTTC. Looking up the rest from reference TRBV7-6 and TRBJ2-7 gives the full variable domain: GAGVSQSPRYKVTKRGQDVALRCDPISGHVSLYWYRQALGQGPEFLTYFNYEAQQDKSGLPNDRFSAERPEGSISTLTIQRTEQRDSAMYRCASSLVESEQYFGPGTRLTVT.